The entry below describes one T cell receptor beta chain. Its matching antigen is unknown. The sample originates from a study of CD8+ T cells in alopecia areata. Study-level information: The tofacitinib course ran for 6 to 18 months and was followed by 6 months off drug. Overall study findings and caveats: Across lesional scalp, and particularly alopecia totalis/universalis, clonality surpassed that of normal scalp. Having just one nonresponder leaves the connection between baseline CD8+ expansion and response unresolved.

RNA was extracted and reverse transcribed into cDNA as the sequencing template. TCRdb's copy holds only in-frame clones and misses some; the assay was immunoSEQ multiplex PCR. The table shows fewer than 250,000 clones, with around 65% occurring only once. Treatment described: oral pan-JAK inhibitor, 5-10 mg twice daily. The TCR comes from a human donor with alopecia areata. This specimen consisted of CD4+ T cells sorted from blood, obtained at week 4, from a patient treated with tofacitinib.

CDR3 loop: CASSFNPTETNTEAFF. The CDR3 nucleotides read TGCGCCAGCAGCTTTAATCCGACAGAAACCAACACTGAAGCTTTCTTT. This rearrangement joins TRBV5-1 to TRBJ1-1; D is perhaps TRBD1 (5 bases). The CDR3 extends over 16 amino acids. Per the germline V gene, CDR1 is SGHRS and CDR2 is YFSETQ. V was cut by 2 bases and J by 2 bases, with 16 bases left in between. Full variable domain (missing parts from reference TRBV5-1 and TRBJ1-1): KAGVTQTPRYLIKTRGQQVTLSCSPISGHRSVSWYQQTPGQGLQFLFEYFSETQRNKGNFPGRFSGRQFSNSRSEMNVSTLELGDSALYLCASSFNPTETNTEAFFGQGTRLTVV.